The 16 T cell receptor beta chains presented below share a single source sample, sequenced in a study of blood T cell repertoires in COVID-19. Here immunoSEQ multiplex PCR was the method, and the copy in TCRdb shows in-frame clones only, minus some. The sample records more than 120,000 clones, roughly 89% being singletons. The sequenced sample consisted of peripheral blood. Receptors were obtained from a woman aged 50 to 60 with acute or convalescent COVID-19.

V gene TRBV7-3 combines with J gene TRBJ2-1; TRBD1 aligns across 10 bases. The germline CDR1 and CDR2 sequences are SGHTA and FQGTGA. V shed 1 base and J 8 bases; nucleotides not matched to a gene: 5. The CDR3 totals 15 residues. The CDR3, as DNA: TGTGCCAGCAGCTTAATCTTGGGACAGGGGCATGAGCAGTTCTTC. Translation: CASSLILGQGHEQFF.

This clone was seen just once. This rearrangement joins TRBV5-1 to TRBJ2-7, with TRBD2 as a possible D gene (6 bases). Germline V gene sequence: CDR1 SGHRS, CDR2 YFSETQ. CDR3 size: 13 residues. Trimming stripped 0 bases from V and 6 bases from J, with 10 bases between. In DNA, the CDR3 is TGCGCCAGCAGCTTGGCCTGGACTACCGAGCAGTACTTC. Translation: CASSLAWTTEQYF. Drawing the rest from reference TRBV5-1 and TRBJ2-7, the complete variable domain is KAGVTQTPRYLIKTRGQQVTLSCSPISGHRSVSWYQQTPGQGLQFLFEYFSETQRNKGNFPGRFSGRQFSNSRSEMNVSTLELGDSALYLCASSLAWTTEQYFGPGTRLTVT.

This chain connects TRBV3-1 (or the pseudogene TRBV3-2) to TRBJ2-2; D not certain. Germline V gives CDR1 LGHDT, CDR2 YNNKEL (reference sequence). CDR3 length equals 17 residues. V was cut by 1 base and J by 2 bases, with 14 bases left in between. CDR3 sequence reads: CASSQVLSRLNTGELFF. DNA of the CDR3: TGTGCCAGCAGCCAAGTTTTGTCCAGGTTAAACACCGGGGAGCTGTTTTTT.

V usage is TRBV3-1 (or the pseudogene TRBV3-2) and J usage is TRBJ1-5; the D is unclear. Germline V lookup: CDR1 LGHDT, CDR2 YNNKEL (reference sequence). CDR3 length: 13 residues. V shed 1 base and J shed 11 bases, with 12 bases lying between them. CDR3 sequence (DNA): TGTGCCAGCAGCCAAGGTTTGGGAGGTTCCCAGCATTTT. This codes for CASSQGLGGSQHF.

The rearrangement joins TRBV5-1 to TRBJ1-1; tentative D call: TRBD1 (5 bases). From germline, CDR1 is SGHRS and CDR2 YFSETQ. Trimming stripped 4 bases from V and 3 bases from J, with 10 bases between. This CDR3 is built from 13 residues. The CDR3 region is CASSPDTYTEAFF. The CDR3 DNA reads as TGCGCCAGCAGCCCGGACACCTACACTGAAGCTTTCTTT.

The chain carries TRBV6-6 and TRBJ2-4; D might be TRBD1 (5 bases). The germline V gene has CDR1 MNHNY and CDR2 SVGAGI (reference sequence). The CDR3 has 13 residues. Trimming left V 8 bases short and J 3 bases short, with 11 bases between. Written as DNA, the CDR3 is TGTGCCAGCCAGGGTTTGAGCAAAAACATTCAGTACTTC. It yields the protein CASQGLSKNIQYF.

V usage is TRBV7-9 and J usage is TRBJ1-4, with TRBD1 identical over 9 bases. Germline values: CDR1 SEHNR, CDR2 FQNEAQ (reference sequence). The junction had 1 base not matched to a gene; V was cut back by 4 bases and J by 7 bases. The CDR3 extends over 13 amino acids. The CDR3 is CASSSQGAEKLFF. The CDR3 DNA sequence: TGTGCCAGCAGCTCACAGGGGGCTGAAAAACTGTTTTTT.

Concerning this clone itself: The junction departs from the called germline gene at one end, perhaps through a read error. V and J are TRBV29-1 and TRBJ1-1, with TRBD1 as a possible D gene (5 bases). The CDR3 loop spans 13 amino acids. The germline V gene has CDR1 SQVTM and CDR2 ANQGSEA. DNA of the CDR3: TGCAGCGGTGAAGACAGTATGAACACTGAAGCTTTCTTT. This sequence encodes CSGEDSMNTEAFF. Using reference TRBV29-1 and TRBJ1-1 for the parts outside the CDR3, the full variable domain is SAVISQKPSRDICQRGTSLTIQCQVDSQVTMMFWYRQQPGQSLTLIATANQGSEATYESGFVIDKFPISRPNLTFSTLTVSNMSPEDSSIYLCSGEDSMNTEAFFGQGTRLTVV.

The chain employs TRBV24-1 and TRBJ2-1, with TRBD2 matching over 14 bases. The CDR3 contains 15 residues. Trimming cost V 7 bases and J 7 bases; bases outside gene matches: 5. Germline V gene lookup returns CDR1 KGHDR and CDR2 SFDVKD. CDR3 protein: CATRPGTSGRNEQFF. The CDR3 DNA reads TGTGCCACCAGGCCCGGGACTAGCGGGAGAAATGAGCAGTTCTTC.

The V call is TRBV19, the J call TRBJ2-5; no reliable D call. Germline V gene lookup returns CDR1 LNHDA and CDR2 SQIVND (reference sequence). The V gene lost 7 bases and the J gene lost 6 bases, with 15 bases spanning the gap. This CDR3 spans 13 amino acids. CDR3 protein: CASMSLNEKTQYF. The CDR3 bases are TGTGCCAGTATGAGTTTGAACGAGAAGACCCAGTACTTC.

This rearrangement joins TRBV14 to TRBJ1-2; unclear D gene. V dropped 0 bases and J dropped 7 bases, with 21 bases sitting between them. Germline assignment: CDR1 SGHDN and CDR2 FVKESK. The CDR3 loop spans 17 amino acids. The CDR3 region is CASSQDHRVLIGSGYTF. DNA for the CDR3: TGTGCCAGCAGCCAAGATCATCGGGTACTGATCGGATCTGGCTACACCTTC.

A few counts support this clone. V usage is TRBV6-5 and J usage is TRBJ2-2; possible D gene TRBD1, 5 bases. The V and J ends lost 4 bases and 0 bases respectively, with 9 bases between them. Germline values: CDR1 MNHEY, CDR2 SVGAGI. The CDR3 sequence is 15 residues long. The CDR3: CASSFRQSNTGELFF. CDR3 bases: TGTGCCAGCAGTTTTAGACAGTCGAACACCGGGGAGCTGTTTTTT.

This chain joins TRBV12-5 and TRBJ2-3, with D uncertain. V gave up 5 bases and J gave up 7 bases, with 16 bases separating them. Germline V gene lookup returns CDR1 LGHNT and CDR2 FRNRAP. This CDR3 contains 14 residues. The CDR3 loop reads CASGIRGPRNTQYF. CDR3 nucleotides: TGTGCTAGTGGTATTCGCGGCCCACGAAATACGCAGTATTTT.

The rearrangement joins TRBV2 to TRBJ1-1; D is uncertain. The CDR3 is 13 amino acids. Trimming cost V 6 bases and J 4 bases, with 12 bases left between them. CDR1 SNHLY and CDR2 FYNNEI come from the germline V gene. Here the CDR3 reads CASSGTGSTEAFF. In DNA, the CDR3 is TGTGCCAGCAGCGGAACTGGGAGCACTGAAGCTTTCTTT.

The sample holds one count of this clone. The chain couples TRBV6-6 to TRBJ2-3; D is possibly TRBD1 (7 bases). The germline V and J ends were trimmed by 0 bases and 0 bases, with 10 bases remaining between them. The CDR3 consists of 16 residues. The germline V gene encodes CDR1 MNHNY and CDR2 SVGAGI (reference sequence). The CDR3 is CASSYSQGTSTDTQYF. The CDR3, as DNA: TGTGCCAGCAGTTACTCACAGGGGACTAGCACAGATACGCAGTATTTT.

The chain is built from TRBV4-1 and TRBJ1-1; D is unclear. This CDR3 comprises 17 residues. V dropped 3 bases and J dropped 3 bases, with 20 bases sitting between them. Germline lookup yields CDR1 MGHRA and CDR2 YSYEKL. The CDR3 is CASSQVMLVRRHTEAFF. CDR3 coding DNA: TGCGCCAGCAGCCAGGTGATGCTCGTCCGGAGGCACACTGAAGCTTTCTTT.